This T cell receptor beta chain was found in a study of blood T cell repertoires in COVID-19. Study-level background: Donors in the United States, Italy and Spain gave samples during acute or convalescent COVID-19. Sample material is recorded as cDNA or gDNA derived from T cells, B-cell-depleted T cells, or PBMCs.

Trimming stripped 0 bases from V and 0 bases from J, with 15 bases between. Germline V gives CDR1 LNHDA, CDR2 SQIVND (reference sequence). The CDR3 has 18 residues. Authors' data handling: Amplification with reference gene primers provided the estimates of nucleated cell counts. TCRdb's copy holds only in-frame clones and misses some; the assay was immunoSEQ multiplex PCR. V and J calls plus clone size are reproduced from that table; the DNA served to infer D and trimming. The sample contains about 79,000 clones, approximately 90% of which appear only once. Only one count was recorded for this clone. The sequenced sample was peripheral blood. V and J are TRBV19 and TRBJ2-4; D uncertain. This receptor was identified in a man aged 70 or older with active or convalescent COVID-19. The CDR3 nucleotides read TGTGCCAGTAGTATAGATCCCCCCAGCGTCCCAGCCAAAAACATTCAGTACTTC. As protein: CASSIDPPSVPAKNIQYF. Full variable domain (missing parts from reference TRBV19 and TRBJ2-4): DGGITQSPKYLFRKEGQNVTLSCEQNLNHDAMYWYRQDPGQGLRLIYYSQIVNDFQKGDIAEGYSVSREKKESFPLTVTSAQKNPTAFYLCASSIDPPSVPAKNIQYFGAGTRLSVL.